The 29 T cell receptor beta chains below were found in one sample sequenced in a study of blood T cell repertoires in COVID-19. Here immunoSEQ multiplex PCR was the method, and the copy in TCRdb shows in-frame clones only, minus some. The table lists about 410,000 clones, 70% to 90% of them singletons. The specimen was peripheral blood. The receptors were sampled from a woman aged 40 to 55 with COVID-19, enrolled during active disease.

The V call is TRBV27, the J call TRBJ1-2, with 12 bases lining up with TRBD1. With 4 bases clipped from V and 8 bases from J, the junction kept 8 bases outside the gene matches. The CDR3 sequence is 15 residues long. Germline lookup yields CDR1 MNHEY and CDR2 SMNVEV (reference sequence). The CDR3 coding sequence is TGTGCCAGCAGTTGGAGGGACAGGGGGCGCGGGGGCTACACCTTC. It encodes CASSWRDRGRGGYTF.

J is TRBJ1-2 and V is TRBV19; weak D call: TRBD1 (6 bases). The CDR3 runs 14 residues. CDR1 and CDR2 (germline): LNHDA, SQIVND (reference sequence). V was pared by 2 bases and J by 1 base, with 8 bases between. CDR3 sequence: CASSIQGNNYGYTF. As DNA, the CDR3 is TGTGCCAGTAGTATACAGGGGAATAACTATGGCTACACCTTC.

The J gene is TRBJ1-2, the V gene TRBV6-5; possibly TRBD1 for D (6 bases). Trimming removed 8 bases from V and 7 bases from J, with 17 bases in between. The V gene's germline CDR1 is MNHEY and CDR2 SVGAGI. This CDR3 contains 13 residues. The CDR3 protein is CASLSGGQVGYTF. CDR3 DNA: TGTGCCAGCTTATCGGGGGGGCAGGTTGGCTACACCTTC.

V and J are TRBV18 and TRBJ1-2; 10 bases line up with TRBD1. The CDR3 covers 14 residues. Per germline, CDR1 KGHSH and CDR2 LQKENI. Germline trimming cut 5 bases from V and 3 bases from J; bases unmatched to any gene: 3. CDR3 nucleotide sequence: TGTGCCAGCTCAGAGGGACAGGGGTACTATGGCTACACCTTC. It translates to CASSEGQGYYGYTF.

This chain joins TRBV19 and TRBJ2-3; 9 bases map to TRBD1. Trimming at V came to 5 bases and at J to 0 bases, leaving 12 bases not matched to a gene. Looked up from germline, CDR1 is LNHDA and CDR2 is SQIVND (reference sequence). The CDR3 spans 18 residues. CDR3 sequence: CASSPTGTGFTSTDTQYF. The CDR3 DNA sequence: TGTGCCAGTAGTCCCACCGGGACAGGGTTTACTAGCACAGATACGCAGTATTTT.

The V gene is TRBV5-4, the J gene TRBJ1-2; TRBD1 matches at 9 bases. Germline V gene lookup returns CDR1 SGHNT and CDR2 YYREEE (reference sequence). V dropped 4 bases and J dropped 2; count of bases not matched to a gene: 6. The CDR3 covers 15 residues. The CDR3 loop reads CASSPGTGLNYGYTF. For the CDR3, the DNA is TGTGCCAGCAGCCCTGGGACAGGGTTGAACTATGGCTACACCTTC. The full variable domain, its missing parts supplied by reference TRBV5-4 and TRBJ1-2, is ETGVTQSPTHLIKTRGQQVTLRCSSQSGHNTVSWYQQALGQGPQFIFQYYREEENGRGNFPPRFSGLQFPNYSSELNVNALELDDSALYLCASSPGTGLNYGYTFGSGTRLTVV.

V usage is TRBV18 and J usage is TRBJ2-3; 9 bases are shared with TRBD2. This CDR3 has 16 residues. The V gene end was trimmed by 3 bases and the J gene end by 1 base; junction bases not matched to a gene: 5. Germline V gene data show CDR1 as KGHSH and CDR2 as LQKENI. The DNA for the CDR3 is TGTGCCAGCTCACCTGCTATAGCGGGGGGCACAGATACGCAGTATTTT. This sequence encodes CASSPAIAGGTDTQYF.

There are a few counts of this clone. V usage is TRBV21-1 and J usage is TRBJ1-2; whether TRBD1, the table's D call, matches the DNA was not checked. TRBV21-1 is recorded as a pseudogene. The CDR3 has 15 amino acids. This chain's CDR3 is CASSKRTGEYYGYTF. The DNA for the CDR3 is TGTGCCAGCAGCAAAAGGACAGGGGAATACTATGGCTACACCTTC.

The chain combines TRBV12-3 or TRBV12-4 with TRBJ1-5; no reliable D call. CDR3 length equals 13 residues. With 4 bases removed from V and 1 base from J, the gap between germline ends came to 5 bases. The CDR3 DNA is TGTGCCAGCAGTTGGGAGAGCAATCAGCCCCAGCATTTT. This encodes CASSWESNQPQHF.

The chain is built from TRBV5-1 and TRBJ2-7; TRBD2 might be the D (5 bases). The germline gives CDR1 SGHRS, CDR2 YFSETQ. V lost 1 base to trimming and J lost 0 bases, with 8 bases between them. The CDR3 is 14 residues long. The CDR3 is CASSLTTSSYEQYF. The CDR3 region has the DNA TGCGCCAGCAGCTTGACAACTAGCTCCTACGAGCAGTACTTC.

The chain recombines TRBV7-8 with TRBJ1-2; 11 bases agree with TRBD1. The CDR3 has 15 residues. V lost 4 bases and J lost 6; bases outside the gene matches: 7. Germline V lookup: CDR1 SGHVS, CDR2 FQNEAQ. CDR3 sequence reads: CASSWGTGGTDGYTF. The CDR3 DNA is TGTGCCAGCAGCTGGGGGACAGGGGGTACCGATGGCTACACCTTC.

The chain is built from TRBV24-1 and TRBJ1-5; TRBD1 matches 8 bases. The CDR3 has 16 residues. Germline V lookup: CDR1 KGHDR, CDR2 SFDVKD. V trimming: 3 bases; J trimming: 0 bases; junction bases outside the gene matches: 3. The CDR3 bases are TGTGCCACCAGTGATCCACAGGGGGGTAGCAATCAGCCCCAGCATTTT. It yields the protein CATSDPQGGSNQPQHF.

The chain combines TRBV5-5 with TRBJ1-4; D is ambiguous. Trimming took off 0 bases at V and 4 bases at J, with 4 bases between the two ends. The CDR3 runs to 13 residues. Germline assignment: CDR1 SGHKS and CDR2 YYEKEE (reference sequence). The CDR3 is CASSLGVNEKLFF. CDR3 nucleotides: TGTGCCAGCAGCTTGGGAGTTAATGAAAAACTGTTTTTT. Looking up the rest from reference TRBV5-5 and TRBJ1-4 gives the full variable domain: DAGVTQSPTHLIKTRGQQVTLRCSPISGHKSVSWYQQVLGQGPQFIFQYYEKEERGRGNFPDRFSARQFPNYSSELNVNALLLGDSALYLCASSLGVNEKLFFGSGTQLSVL.

The chain carries TRBV11-2 and TRBJ2-7; 7 bases are a match to TRBD1. The V segment lost 8 bases and the J segment 3 bases; nucleotides outside the gene matches: 10. Germline V gene lookup returns CDR1 SGHAT and CDR2 FQNNGV. The CDR3 spans 14 residues. In DNA, the CDR3 is TGTGCCAGCGGGCCTTCCGGGACAGTCTACGAGCAGTACTTC. Protein product: CASGPSGTVYEQYF. Variable domain in full (rest from reference TRBV11-2 and TRBJ2-7): EAGVAQSPRYKIIEKRQSVAFWCNPISGHATLYWYQQILGQGPKLLIQFQNNGVVDDSQLPKDRFSAERLKGVDSTLKIQPAKLEDSAVYLCASGPSGTVYEQYFGPGTRLTVT.

The CDR3 DNA is TGTGCCAGCAGCCCCAACCGAGGCGCTTACTATGGCTACACCTTC. Its translation: CASSPNRGAYYGYTF. The chain uses TRBV5-6 and TRBJ1-2; the D is unclear. V lost 4 bases to trimming and J lost 3 bases, with 16 bases between them. Germline V lookup: CDR1 SGHDT, CDR2 YYEEEE. The length of the CDR3 is 15 residues. The variable domain in full, with the rest retrieved from reference TRBV5-6 and TRBJ1-2, is DAGVTQSPTHLIKTRGQQVTLRCSPKSGHDTVSWYQQALGQGPQFIFQYYEEEERQRGNFPDRFSGHQFPNYSSELNVNALLLGDSALYLCASSPNRGAYYGYTFGSGTRLTVV.

The rearrangement uses TRBV28 and TRBJ1-5; TRBD1 matches at 8 bases. V dropped 6 bases and J dropped 2; count of bases not matched to a gene: 6. The CDR3 loop spans 15 amino acids. Germline V gene sequence: CDR1 MDHEN, CDR2 SYDVKM. The CDR3 loop is CASSSMGQGNQPQHF. In DNA form, the CDR3 reads TGTGCCAGCAGCTCTATGGGACAGGGCAATCAGCCCCAGCATTTT.

The chain recombines TRBV4-3 with TRBJ2-3; 11 bases align to TRBD1. Germline lookup yields CDR1 LGHNA and CDR2 YSLEER. Trimming removed 0 bases from V and 4 bases from J; junction bases left unmatched: 3. The length of the CDR3 is 16 residues. Here the CDR3 DNA reads TGCGCCAGCAGCCAAGACTGGGACAGGGGGTCAGATACGCAGTATTTT. Amino acids: CASSQDWDRGSDTQYF.

V and J are TRBV5-1 and TRBJ2-6; D unclear. CDR1 and CDR2 (germline): SGHRS, YFSETQ. V lost 4 bases to trimming and J lost 5 bases, with 19 bases between them. CDR3 length: 17 residues. CDR3 DNA: TGCGCCAGCAGCCCACGCGTTTATACCGACAGGGCCAACGTCCTGACTTTC. It codes for CASSPRVYTDRANVLTF.

This chain connects TRBV5-1 to TRBJ2-2, with 11 bases fitting TRBD2. J gave up 2 bases and V 4 bases, and 7 bases lay outside the gene matches. CDR3 size: 17 residues. Germline CDR1 and CDR2: SGHRS and YFSETQ. CDR3 sequence (DNA): TGCGCCAGCAGCCCCCCTCTAGCGGGGGGTAACACCGGGGAGCTGTTTTTT. Its translation is CASSPPLAGGNTGELFF.

The J gene is TRBJ2-3, the V gene TRBV10-3, with D maybe TRBD2 (5 bases). This CDR3 is built from 14 residues. The V gene's germline CDR1 is ENHRY and CDR2 SYGVKD. Trimming pared 6 bases from V and 8 bases from J, leaving 18 bases between. The CDR3: CAIRAEDYSSTQYF. The DNA for the CDR3 is TGTGCCATCAGGGCAGAAGACTACAGTTCTACGCAGTATTTT.

This chain uses TRBV5-4 with TRBJ1-1, with D possibly being TRBD1 (5 bases). Germline values: CDR1 SGHNT, CDR2 YYREEE (reference sequence). CDR3 length equals 15 residues. V lost 0 bases and J 4 bases, leaving 13 bases between the germline ends. As DNA, the CDR3 is TGTGCCAGCAGCTTGGTGGGGGGACGGGGCACTGAAGCTTTCTTT. It specifies CASSLVGGRGTEAFF.

The chain has TRBV9 and TRBJ1-2, with D possibly being TRBD1 (6 bases). The CDR3 runs 17 residues. Trimming left V 3 bases short and J 2 bases short, with 20 bases between. Germline V gives CDR1 SGDLS, CDR2 YYNGEE. The DNA for the CDR3 is TGTGCCAGCAGCGCTAGGCACGGGGACACTCGGAACTATGGCTACACCTTC. This encodes CASSARHGDTRNYGYTF.

The rearrangement uses TRBV27 and TRBJ1-1; D is perhaps TRBD1 (6 bases). V shed 4 bases and J shed 0 bases, with 21 bases lying between them. The germline CDR1 and CDR2 sequences are MNHEY and SMNVEV (reference sequence). This CDR3 has 18 residues. This chain's CDR3 is CASSYTTPTGTVNTEAFF. In DNA, the CDR3 is TGTGCCAGCAGTTACACTACTCCTACAGGGACCGTGAACACTGAAGCTTTCTTT.

This chain joins TRBV6-2 or TRBV6-3 and TRBJ1-2; TRBD1 agrees at 9 bases. Germline values: CDR1 MNHEY, CDR2 SVGEGT. The J segment lost 4 bases and the V segment lost 2 bases, leaving 20 bases of the junction unmatched. This CDR3 has 20 amino acids. CDR3 in DNA: TGTGCCAGCAGTTACCCGAATCCCGCGGGACAGGGACGGTTGAGCTATGGCTACACCTTC. Its protein product is CASSYPNPAGQGRLSYGYTF.

The chain links TRBV28 to TRBJ2-7; 7 bases agree with TRBD1. The CDR3 consists of 13 residues. V lost 8 bases, J lost 4 bases, and 8 bases stayed unmatched. Looked up from germline, CDR1 is MDHEN and CDR2 is SYDVKM. CDR3 sequence reads: CASVGQGVYEQYF. The CDR3 DNA sequence: TGTGCCAGCGTGGGGCAGGGGGTGTACGAGCAGTACTTC.

This chain links TRBV9 with TRBJ1-2; a possible D gene is TRBD1 (6 bases). The CDR3 is made up of 14 amino acids. V lost 6 bases, J lost 2 bases, and 14 bases lay in between. From germline, CDR1 is SGDLS and CDR2 YYNGEE. The chain's CDR3 is CASTASGQNYGYTF. CDR3 nucleotides: TGTGCCAGCACCGCTTCCGGACAGAACTATGGCTACACCTTC. Filled out from reference TRBV9 and TRBJ1-2, the complete variable domain reads DSGVTQTPKHLITATGQRVTLRCSPRSGDLSVYWYQQSLDQGLQFLIQYYNGEERAKGNILERFSAQQFPDLHSELNLSSLELGDSALYFCASTASGQNYGYTFGSGTRLTVV.

The chain uses TRBV4-2 and TRBJ2-7; the D gene is possibly TRBD1 (6 bases). The CDR3 sequence is 12 residues long. The V gene lost 5 bases and the J gene lost 3 bases, with 8 bases spanning the gap. CDR1 is LGHNA and CDR2 is YNFKEQ in the germline V gene. This chain's CDR3 is CASSRTDYEQYF. CDR3 nucleotide sequence: TGTGCCAGCAGCAGGACAGACTACGAGCAGTACTTC.

The chain combines TRBV6-5 with TRBJ2-1; D is unclear. CDR1 MNHEY and CDR2 SVGAGI come from the germline V gene. The V end lost 2 bases, the J end lost 9 bases, and 11 bases lay between the germline ends. The CDR3 extends over 13 amino acids. CDR3 bases: TGTGCCAGCAGTTACCCTGACCGCGGTGAGCAGTTCTTC. This codes for CASSYPDRGEQFF.

This sequence joins TRBV7-9 and TRBJ1-5, with D possibly being TRBD1 (5 bases). V lost 3 bases and J lost 9, with 9 bases in between. The CDR3 is 12 amino acids. In germline, CDR1 is SEHNR, CDR2 FQNEAQ (reference sequence). CDR3 sequence reads: CASSFGARPQHF. As DNA, the CDR3 is TGTGCCAGCAGCTTTGGGGCTCGGCCCCAGCATTTT.